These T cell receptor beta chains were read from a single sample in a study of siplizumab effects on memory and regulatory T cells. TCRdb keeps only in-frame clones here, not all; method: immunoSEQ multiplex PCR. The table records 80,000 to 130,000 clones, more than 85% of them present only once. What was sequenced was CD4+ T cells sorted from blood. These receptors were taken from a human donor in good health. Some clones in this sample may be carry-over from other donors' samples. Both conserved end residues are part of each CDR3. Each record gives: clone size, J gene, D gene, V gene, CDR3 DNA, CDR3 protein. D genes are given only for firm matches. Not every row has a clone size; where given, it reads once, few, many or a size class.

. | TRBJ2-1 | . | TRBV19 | TGTGCCAGTAGTAATCCGGGCCTCTCCTACAATGAGCAGTTCTTC | CASSNPGLSYNEQFF
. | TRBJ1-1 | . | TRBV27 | TGTGCCAGCAGTCTCAGGGTTTCCACTGAAGCTTTCTTT | CASSLRVSTEAFF
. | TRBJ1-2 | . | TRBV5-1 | TGCGCCAGCAGCTTGATACAACCTTATGGCTACACCTTC | CASSLIQPYGYTF
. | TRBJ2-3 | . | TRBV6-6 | TGTGCCAGCAATCCACCACTAGGGATAGGCACAGATACGCAGTATTTT | CASNPPLGIGTDTQYF
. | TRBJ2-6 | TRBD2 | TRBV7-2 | TGTGCCAGCAGCAGTAGCGGGGGCTCTGGGGCCAACGTCCTGACTTTC | CASSSSGGSGANVLTF
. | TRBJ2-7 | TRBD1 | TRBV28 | TGTGCCAGCAGTTTATTACAGGGGATCTACGAGCAGTACTTC | CASSLLQGIYEQYF
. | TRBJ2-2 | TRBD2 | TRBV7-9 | TGTGCCAGCAGCTTCGCAACTAGCGGGACTCATGCCGGGGAGCTGTTTTTT | CASSFATSGTHAGELFF
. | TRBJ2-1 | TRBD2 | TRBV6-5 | TGTGCCAGCAGTTACTCGAGACTAGCGTATGAGCAGTTCTTC | CASSYSRLAYEQFF
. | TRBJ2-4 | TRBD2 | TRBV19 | TGTGCCAGTAGTATCTGGGGGGGCATTCAGTACTTC | CASSIWGGIQYF
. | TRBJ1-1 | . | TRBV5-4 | TGTGCCAGCAGCTTGGCGAGAGGAAAAAAGGGGGGCACTGAAGCTTTCTTT | CASSLARGKKGGTEAFF
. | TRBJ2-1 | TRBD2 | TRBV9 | TGTGCCAGCAGCGTAGGCACAAAGAGAGCTAGCGGGAGGATCTACTACAATGAGCAGTTCTTC | CASSVGTKRASGRIYYNEQFF
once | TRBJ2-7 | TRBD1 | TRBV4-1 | TGCGCCAGCAGCCTAAACGACAGGGCCCCCTACGAGCAGTACTTC | CASSLNDRAPYEQYF
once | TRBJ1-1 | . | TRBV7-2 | TGTGCCAGCAGCTATCAACGGAAGAACACTGAAGCTTTCTTT | CASSYQRKNTEAFF
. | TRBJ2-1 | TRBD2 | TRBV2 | TGTGCCACTCGGGGAGCGGGAGCGTTGGGATTCTTC | CATRGAGALGFF
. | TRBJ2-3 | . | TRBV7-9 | TGTGCCAGCAGCGACGACTCAGATACGCAGTATTTT | CASSDDSDTQYF
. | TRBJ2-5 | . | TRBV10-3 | TGTGCCATCAGTACCGGGGCCTCGGCCCGAGAGACCCAGTACTTC | CAISTGASARETQYF
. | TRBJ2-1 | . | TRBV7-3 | TGTGCCAGCAGCCTGTTAGGGTTCCATGAGCAGTTCTTC | CASSLLGFHEQFF
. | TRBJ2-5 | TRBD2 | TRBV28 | TGTGCCAGCAGTCCCTCGGGGGGGGAGACCCAGTACTTC | CASSPSGGETQYF
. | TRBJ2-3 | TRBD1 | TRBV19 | TGTGCCAGTGCGAAGACAGGGGGCCTCACAGATACGCAGTATTTT | CASAKTGGLTDTQYF
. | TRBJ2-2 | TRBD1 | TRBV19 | TGTGCCAGTAGTCTTACCCGGACAGGGGCCGGGGAGCTGTTTTTT | CASSLTRTGAGELFF
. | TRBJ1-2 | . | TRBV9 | TGTGCCAGCAGCCGTACCTTTGAGGGTCGAGGCTACACCTTC | CASSRTFEGRGYTF
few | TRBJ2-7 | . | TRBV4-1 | TGCGCCAGCAGCCAAGCAACACAGCTTGGGTCCTACGAGCAGTACTTC | CASSQATQLGSYEQYF
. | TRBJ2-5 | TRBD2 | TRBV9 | TGTGCCAGCAGCGTAGGCGGGAGGGCGACGGAGACCCAGTACTTC | CASSVGGRATETQYF
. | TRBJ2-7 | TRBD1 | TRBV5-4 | TGTGCCAGCAGCACCGACAGGGGAGCTTTCCGCGAGCAGTACTTC | CASSTDRGAFREQYF
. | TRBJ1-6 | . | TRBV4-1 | TGCGCCAGCAGCCAAGATCTCGCAAAACTAGGTTCACCCCTCCACTTT | CASSQDLAKLGSPLHF
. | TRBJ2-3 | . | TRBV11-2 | TGTGCCAGCAGCTTAGCCCCGATTGGGATAATTAGCACAGATACGCAGTATTTT | CASSLAPIGIISTDTQYF
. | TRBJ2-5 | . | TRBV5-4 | TGTGCCAGCAGCTCCACTGGGGGCCAAGAGACCCAGTACTTC | CASSSTGGQETQYF
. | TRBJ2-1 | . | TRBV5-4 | TGTGCCAGCAGCTTCGGTCGTGGGACCTCCTACAATGAGCAGTTCTTC | CASSFGRGTSYNEQFF
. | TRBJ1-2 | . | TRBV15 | TGTGCCACCAGCAGGGGTGACTATGGCTACACCTTC | CATSRGDYGYTF
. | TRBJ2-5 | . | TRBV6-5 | TGTGCCAGCAGTTACTCAATCGGGGATCAAGAGACCCAGTACTTC | CASSYSIGDQETQYF
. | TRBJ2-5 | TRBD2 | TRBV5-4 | TGTGCCAGCAGCTTGGGACTAGCGGCAGAGACCCAGTACTTC | CASSLGLAAETQYF
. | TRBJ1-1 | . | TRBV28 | TGTGCCAGCAGTTTTTCGGGTTTCGCCACTGAAGCTTTCTTT | CASSFSGFATEAFF
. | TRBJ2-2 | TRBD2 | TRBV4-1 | TGCGCCAGCAGCCTAAGAGAACCGGGACTAGCGGGGAACACCGGGGAGCTGTTTTTT | CASSLREPGLAGNTGELFF
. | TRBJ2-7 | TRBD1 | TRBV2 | TGTGCCAGCGGACAGGGGGCTACCTACGAGCAGTACTTC | CASGQGATYEQYF
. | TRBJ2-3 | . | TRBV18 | TGTGCCAGCTCACCACCGACAAACACAGATACGCAGTATTTT | CASSPPTNTDTQYF
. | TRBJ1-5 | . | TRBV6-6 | TGTGCCAGCAGTTGGGGATGGGACGTCAATCAGCCCCAGCATTTT | CASSWGWDVNQPQHF
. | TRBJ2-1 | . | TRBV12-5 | TGTGCTAGTTCTGGGGGCTCCTACAATGAGCAGTTCTTC | CASSGGSYNEQFF
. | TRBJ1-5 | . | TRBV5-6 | TGTGCCAGCAGCTTTAGGGACATAGGAAATCAGCCCCAGCATTTT | CASSFRDIGNQPQHF
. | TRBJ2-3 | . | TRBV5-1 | TGCGCCAGCAGCTTAGCGGCCAGTAGCACAGATACGCAGTATTTT | CASSLAASSTDTQYF
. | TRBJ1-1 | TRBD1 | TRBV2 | TGTGCCAGCAGGGCAATCAGACAGGGAGGGGACACTGAAGCTTTCTTT | CASRAIRQGGDTEAFF